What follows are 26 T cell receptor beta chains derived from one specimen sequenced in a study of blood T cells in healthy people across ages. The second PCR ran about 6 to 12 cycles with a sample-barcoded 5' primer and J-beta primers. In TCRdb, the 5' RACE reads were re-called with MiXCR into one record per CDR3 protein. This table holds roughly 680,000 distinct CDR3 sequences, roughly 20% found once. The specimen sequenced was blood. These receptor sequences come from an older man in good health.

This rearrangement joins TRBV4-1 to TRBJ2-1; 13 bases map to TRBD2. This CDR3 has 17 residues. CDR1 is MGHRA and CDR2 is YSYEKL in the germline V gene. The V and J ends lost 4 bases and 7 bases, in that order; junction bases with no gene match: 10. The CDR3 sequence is CASSRRTSGSEWNEQFF. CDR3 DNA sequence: TGCGCCAGCAGCCGCAGGACTAGCGGGAGCGAGTGGAATGAGCAGTTCTTC.

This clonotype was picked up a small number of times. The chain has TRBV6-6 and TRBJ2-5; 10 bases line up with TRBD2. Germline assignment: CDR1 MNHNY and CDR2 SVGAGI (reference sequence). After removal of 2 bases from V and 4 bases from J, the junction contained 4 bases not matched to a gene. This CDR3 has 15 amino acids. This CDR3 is CASSYTSGVAETQYF. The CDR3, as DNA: TGTGCCAGCAGTTACACTAGCGGGGTGGCAGAGACCCAGTACTTC.

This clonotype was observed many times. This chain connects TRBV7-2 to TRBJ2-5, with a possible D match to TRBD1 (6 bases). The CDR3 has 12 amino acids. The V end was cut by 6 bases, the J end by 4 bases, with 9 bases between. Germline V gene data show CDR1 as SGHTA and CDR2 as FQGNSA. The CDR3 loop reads CASSFRGETQYF. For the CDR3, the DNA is TGTGCCAGCAGTTTCAGGGGAGAGACCCAGTACTTC.

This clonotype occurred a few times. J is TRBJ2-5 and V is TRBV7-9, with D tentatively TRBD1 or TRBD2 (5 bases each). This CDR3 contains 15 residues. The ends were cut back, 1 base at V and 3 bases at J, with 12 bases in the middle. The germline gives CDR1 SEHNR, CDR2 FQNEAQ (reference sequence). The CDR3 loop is CASSLGRSREETQYF. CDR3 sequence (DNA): TGTGCCAGCAGCTTAGGGAGGAGCAGGGAAGAGACCCAGTACTTC.

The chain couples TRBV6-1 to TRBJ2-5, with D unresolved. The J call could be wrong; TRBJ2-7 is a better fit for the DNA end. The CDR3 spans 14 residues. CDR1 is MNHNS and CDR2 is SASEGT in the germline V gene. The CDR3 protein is CASRTGFERYEQYF. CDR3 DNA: TGTGCCAGCAGGACCGGGTTTGAACGCTACGAGCAGTACTTC.

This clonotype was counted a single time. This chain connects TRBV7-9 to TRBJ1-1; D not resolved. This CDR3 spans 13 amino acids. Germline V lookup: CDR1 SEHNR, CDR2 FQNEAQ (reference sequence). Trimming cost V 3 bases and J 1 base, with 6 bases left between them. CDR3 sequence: CASSFQQNTEAFF. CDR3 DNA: TGTGCCAGCAGCTTCCAGCAGAACACTGAAGCTTTCTTT.

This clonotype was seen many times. This chain's CDR3 is CASTSQSYEQYF. CDR3 bases: TGTGCCAGCACCTCCCAATCCTACGAGCAGTACTTC. The chain joins TRBV28 to TRBJ2-7; D gene uncertain. CDR1 MDHEN and CDR2 SYDVKM come from the germline V gene. Trimming removed 7 bases at V and 1 base at J, with 8 bases between. This CDR3 is 12 amino acids long.

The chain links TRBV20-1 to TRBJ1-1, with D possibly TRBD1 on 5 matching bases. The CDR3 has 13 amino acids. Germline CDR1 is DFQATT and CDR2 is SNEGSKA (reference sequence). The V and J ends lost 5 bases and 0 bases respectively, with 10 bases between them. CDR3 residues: CSAPRDMNTEAFF. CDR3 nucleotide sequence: TGCAGTGCTCCCAGGGATATGAACACTGAAGCTTTCTTT.

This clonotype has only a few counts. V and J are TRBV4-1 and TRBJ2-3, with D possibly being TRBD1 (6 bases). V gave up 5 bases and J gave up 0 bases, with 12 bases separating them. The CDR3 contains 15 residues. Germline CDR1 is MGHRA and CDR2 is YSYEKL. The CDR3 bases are TGCGCCAGCAGCTTTCAAGGACAGAGCACAGATACGCAGTATTTT. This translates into CASSFQGQSTDTQYF.

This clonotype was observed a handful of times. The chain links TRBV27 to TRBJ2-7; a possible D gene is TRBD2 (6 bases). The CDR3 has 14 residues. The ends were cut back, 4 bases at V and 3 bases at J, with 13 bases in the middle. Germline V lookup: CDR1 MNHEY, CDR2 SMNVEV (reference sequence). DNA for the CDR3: TGTGCCAGCAGTTCGTTGGGGGGACTCTACGAGCAGTACTTC. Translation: CASSSLGGLYEQYF.

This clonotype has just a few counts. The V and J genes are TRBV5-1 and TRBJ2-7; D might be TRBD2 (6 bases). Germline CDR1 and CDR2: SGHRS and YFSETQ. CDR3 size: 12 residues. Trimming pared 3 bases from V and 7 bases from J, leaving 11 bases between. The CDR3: CASSSLGGEQYF. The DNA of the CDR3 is TGCGCCAGCAGCTCGCTGGGGGGAGAGCAGTACTTC.

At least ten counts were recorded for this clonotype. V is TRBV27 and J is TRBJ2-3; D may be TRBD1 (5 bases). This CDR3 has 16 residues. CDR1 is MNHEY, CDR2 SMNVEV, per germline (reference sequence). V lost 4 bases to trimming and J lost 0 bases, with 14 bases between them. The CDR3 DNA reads TGTGCCAGCAGTTCCAATCAGGGTCCTAGCACAGATACGCAGTATTTT. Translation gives CASSSNQGPSTDTQYF.

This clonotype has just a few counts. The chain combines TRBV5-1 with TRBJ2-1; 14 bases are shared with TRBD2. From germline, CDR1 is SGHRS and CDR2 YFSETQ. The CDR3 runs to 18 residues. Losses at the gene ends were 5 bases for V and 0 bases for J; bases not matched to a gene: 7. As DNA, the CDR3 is TGCGCCAGCAGGTCAGGAGGGACTAGCGGGAGCTCCTACAATGAGCAGTTCTTC. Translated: CASRSGGTSGSSYNEQFF.

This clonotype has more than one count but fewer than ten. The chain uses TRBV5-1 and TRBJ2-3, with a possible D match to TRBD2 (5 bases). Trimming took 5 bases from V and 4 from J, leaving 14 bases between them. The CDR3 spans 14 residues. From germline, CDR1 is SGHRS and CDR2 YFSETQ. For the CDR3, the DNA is TGCGCCAGCAGTCCGGGAAGGATCTCAGATACGCAGTATTTT. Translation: CASSPGRISDTQYF.

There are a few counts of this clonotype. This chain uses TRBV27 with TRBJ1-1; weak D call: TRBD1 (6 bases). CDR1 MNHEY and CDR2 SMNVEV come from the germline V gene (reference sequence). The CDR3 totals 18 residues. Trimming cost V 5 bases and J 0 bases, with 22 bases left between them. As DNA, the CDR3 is TGTGCCAGCAGTCGGGCCCAGGGGCTTCAAGTTATGAACACTGAAGCTTTCTTT. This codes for CASSRAQGLQVMNTEAFF.

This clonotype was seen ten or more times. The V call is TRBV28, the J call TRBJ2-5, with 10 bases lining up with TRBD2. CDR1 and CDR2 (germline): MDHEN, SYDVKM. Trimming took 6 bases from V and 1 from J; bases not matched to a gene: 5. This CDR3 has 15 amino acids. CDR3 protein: CASRASGSTQETQYF. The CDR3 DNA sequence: TGTGCCAGCAGGGCTAGCGGGAGCACCCAAGAGACCCAGTACTTC. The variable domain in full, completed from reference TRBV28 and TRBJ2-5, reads DVKVTQSSRYLVKRTGEKVFLECVQDMDHENMFWYRQDPGLGLRLIYFSYDVKMKEKGDIPEGYSVSREKKERFSLILESASTNQTSMYLCASRASGSTQETQYFGPGTRLLVL.

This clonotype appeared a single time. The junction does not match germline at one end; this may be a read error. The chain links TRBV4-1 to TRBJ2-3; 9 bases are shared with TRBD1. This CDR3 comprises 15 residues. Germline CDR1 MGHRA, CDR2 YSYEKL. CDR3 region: CASSLDGTGTDTRYF. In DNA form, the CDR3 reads TGCGCCAGCAGCCTAGATGGGACAGGGACAGATACGCGGTATTTT.

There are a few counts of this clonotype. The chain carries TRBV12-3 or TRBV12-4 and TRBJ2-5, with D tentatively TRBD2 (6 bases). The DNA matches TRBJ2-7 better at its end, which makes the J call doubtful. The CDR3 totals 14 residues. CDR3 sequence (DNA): TGTGCCAGCAGTTTAAAACTAGCCTTGCGCGAGCAGTACTTC. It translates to CASSLKLALREQYF.

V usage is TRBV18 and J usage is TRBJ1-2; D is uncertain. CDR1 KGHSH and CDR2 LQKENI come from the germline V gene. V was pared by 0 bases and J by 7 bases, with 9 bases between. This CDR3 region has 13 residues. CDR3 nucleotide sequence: TGTGCCAGCTCACCACCGGGAGGTCTTGGCTACACCTTC. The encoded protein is CASSPPGGLGYTF.

CDR3 DNA: TGTGCCAGCAGGCGAGGGACAGACACTGAAGCTTTCTTT. Protein: CASRRGTDTEAFF. V gene TRBV5-8 combines with J gene TRBJ1-1, with 7 bases fitting TRBD1. Trimming cost V 5 bases and J 3 bases; bases outside gene matches: 4. Germline assignment: CDR1 SGHTS and CDR2 YDEGEE. The CDR3 contains 13 residues.

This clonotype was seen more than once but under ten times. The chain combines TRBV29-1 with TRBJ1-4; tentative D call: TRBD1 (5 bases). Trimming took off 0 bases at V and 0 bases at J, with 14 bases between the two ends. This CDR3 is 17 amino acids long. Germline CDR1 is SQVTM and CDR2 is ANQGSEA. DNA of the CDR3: TGCAGCGTTGAAGATCAGGGCAGGAATGCAACTAATGAAAAACTGTTTTTT. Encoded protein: CSVEDQGRNATNEKLFF.

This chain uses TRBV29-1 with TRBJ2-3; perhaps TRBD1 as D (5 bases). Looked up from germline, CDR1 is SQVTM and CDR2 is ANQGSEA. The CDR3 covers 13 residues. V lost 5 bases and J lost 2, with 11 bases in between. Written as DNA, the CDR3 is TGCAGCGTTCAAGGCAGGGTCACAGATACGCAGTATTTT. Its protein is CSVQGRVTDTQYF.

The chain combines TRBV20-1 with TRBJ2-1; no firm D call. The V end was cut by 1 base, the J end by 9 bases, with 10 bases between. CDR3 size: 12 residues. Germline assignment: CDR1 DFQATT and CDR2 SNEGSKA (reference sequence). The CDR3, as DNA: TGCAGTGCTAGAGCCTCAGAGAGTGAGCAGTTCTTC. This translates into CSARASESEQFF.

The CDR3 nucleotides are TGCAGTGCTAGAGACGCCGGGACAGGGGTAGAAAAACTGTTTTTT. It specifies CSARDAGTGVEKLFF. The V and J genes are TRBV20-1 and TRBJ1-4; TRBD1 agrees at 10 bases. V shed 0 bases and J 8 bases; nucleotides not matched to a gene: 6. The CDR3 sequence is 15 residues long. Per germline, CDR1 DFQATT and CDR2 SNEGSKA (reference sequence).

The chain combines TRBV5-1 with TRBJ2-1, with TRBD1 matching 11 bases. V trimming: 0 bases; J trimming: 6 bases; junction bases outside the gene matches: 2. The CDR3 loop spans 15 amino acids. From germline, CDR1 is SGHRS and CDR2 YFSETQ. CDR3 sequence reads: CASSLDGTGGNEQFF. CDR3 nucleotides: TGCGCCAGCAGCTTGGATGGGACAGGGGGCAATGAGCAGTTCTTC.

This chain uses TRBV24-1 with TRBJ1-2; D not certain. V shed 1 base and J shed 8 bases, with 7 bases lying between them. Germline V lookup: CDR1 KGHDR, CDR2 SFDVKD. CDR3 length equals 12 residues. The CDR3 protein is CATSDFGLGYTF. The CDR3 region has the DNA TGTGCCACCAGTGATTTCGGCCTGGGCTACACCTTC.